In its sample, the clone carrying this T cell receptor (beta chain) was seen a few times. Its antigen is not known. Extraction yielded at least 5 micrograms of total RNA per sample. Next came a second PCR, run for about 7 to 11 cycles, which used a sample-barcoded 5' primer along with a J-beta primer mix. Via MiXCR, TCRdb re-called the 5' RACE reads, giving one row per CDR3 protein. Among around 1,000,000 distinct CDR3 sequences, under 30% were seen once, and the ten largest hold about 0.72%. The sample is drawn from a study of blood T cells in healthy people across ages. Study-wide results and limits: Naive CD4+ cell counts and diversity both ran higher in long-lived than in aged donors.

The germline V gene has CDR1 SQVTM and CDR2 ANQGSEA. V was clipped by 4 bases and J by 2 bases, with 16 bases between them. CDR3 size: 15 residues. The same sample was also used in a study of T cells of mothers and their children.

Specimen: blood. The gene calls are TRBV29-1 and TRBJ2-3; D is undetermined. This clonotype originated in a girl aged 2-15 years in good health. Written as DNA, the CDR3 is TGCAGCGTTGGCTCCCCTAGAACACACACAGATACGCAGTATTTT. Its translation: CSVGSPRTHTDTQYF.